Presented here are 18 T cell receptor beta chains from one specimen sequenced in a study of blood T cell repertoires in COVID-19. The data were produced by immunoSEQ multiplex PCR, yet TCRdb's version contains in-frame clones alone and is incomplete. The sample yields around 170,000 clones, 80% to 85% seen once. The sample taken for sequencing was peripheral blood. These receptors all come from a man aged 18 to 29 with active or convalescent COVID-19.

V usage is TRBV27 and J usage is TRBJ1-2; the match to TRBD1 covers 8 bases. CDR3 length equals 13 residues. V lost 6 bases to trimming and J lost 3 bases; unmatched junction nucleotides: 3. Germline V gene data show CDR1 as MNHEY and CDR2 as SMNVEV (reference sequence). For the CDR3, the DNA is TGTGCCAGCAGCCGGACAGGGTACTATGGCTACACCTTC. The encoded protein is CASSRTGYYGYTF.

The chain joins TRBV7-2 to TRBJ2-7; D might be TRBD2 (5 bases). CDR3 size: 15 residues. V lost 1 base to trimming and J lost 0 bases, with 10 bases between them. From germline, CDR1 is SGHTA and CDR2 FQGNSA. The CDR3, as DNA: TGTGCCAGCAGCTTAGGAGTCGGGGACTCCTACGAGCAGTACTTC. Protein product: CASSLGVGDSYEQYF.

CDR3 amino acids: CASSWAGRDSYNSPLHF. The CDR3 DNA sequence: TGTGCCAGCAGCTGGGCCGGGAGGGACTCCTATAATTCACCCCTCCACTTT. The chain links TRBV13 to TRBJ1-6; the D is unclear. The V gene lost 4 bases and the J gene lost 0 bases, with 13 bases spanning the gap. Germline assignment: CDR1 PRHDT and CDR2 FYEKMQ (reference sequence). The CDR3 covers 17 residues.

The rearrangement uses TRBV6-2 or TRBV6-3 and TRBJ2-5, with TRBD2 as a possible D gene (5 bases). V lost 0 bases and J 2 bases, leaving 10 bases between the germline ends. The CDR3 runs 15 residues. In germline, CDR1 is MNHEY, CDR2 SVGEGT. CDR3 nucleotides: TGTGCCAGCAGTTACTCGAGGACGGGACAAGAGACCCAGTACTTC. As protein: CASSYSRTGQETQYF.

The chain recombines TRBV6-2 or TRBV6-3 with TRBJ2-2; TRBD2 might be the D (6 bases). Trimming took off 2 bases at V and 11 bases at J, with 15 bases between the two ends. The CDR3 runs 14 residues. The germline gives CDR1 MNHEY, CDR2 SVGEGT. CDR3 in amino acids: CASSYVVKGGELFF. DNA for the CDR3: TGTGCCAGCAGTTACGTTGTGAAGGGAGGAGAGCTGTTTTTT.

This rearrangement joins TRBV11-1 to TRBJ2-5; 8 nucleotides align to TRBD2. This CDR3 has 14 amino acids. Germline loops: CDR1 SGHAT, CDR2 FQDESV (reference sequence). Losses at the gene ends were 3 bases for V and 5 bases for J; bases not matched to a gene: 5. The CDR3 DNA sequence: TGTGCCAGCAGCTTCAACGGGGGGGCGGAGACCCAGTACTTC. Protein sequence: CASSFNGGAETQYF.

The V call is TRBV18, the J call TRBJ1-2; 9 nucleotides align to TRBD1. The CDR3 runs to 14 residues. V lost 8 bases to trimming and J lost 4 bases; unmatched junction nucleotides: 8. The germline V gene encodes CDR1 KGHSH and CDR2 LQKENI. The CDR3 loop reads CASRTGVGGYGYTF. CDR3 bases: TGTGCCAGCCGGACAGGGGTAGGGGGCTATGGCTACACCTTC.

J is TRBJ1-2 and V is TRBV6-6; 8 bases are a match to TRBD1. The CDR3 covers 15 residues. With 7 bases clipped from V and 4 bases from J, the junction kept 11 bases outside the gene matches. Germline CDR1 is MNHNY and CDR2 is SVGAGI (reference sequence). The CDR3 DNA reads TGTGCCAGCATTATCTTTTCCGGACAGGGCTATGGCTACACCTTC. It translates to CASIIFSGQGYGYTF.

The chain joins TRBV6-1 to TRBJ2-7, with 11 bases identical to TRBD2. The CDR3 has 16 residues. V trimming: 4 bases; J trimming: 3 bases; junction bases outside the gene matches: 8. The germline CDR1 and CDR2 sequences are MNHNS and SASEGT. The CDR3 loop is CASSAGLAGGYYEQYF. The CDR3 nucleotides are TGTGCCAGCAGTGCGGGGTTAGCGGGGGGGTACTACGAGCAGTACTTC.

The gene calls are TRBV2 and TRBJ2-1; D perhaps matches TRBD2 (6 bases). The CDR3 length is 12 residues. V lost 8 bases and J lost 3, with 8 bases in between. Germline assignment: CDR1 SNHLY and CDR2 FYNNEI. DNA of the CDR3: TGTGCCAGCGGCGGGGACTACAATGAGCAGTTCTTC. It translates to CASGGDYNEQFF.

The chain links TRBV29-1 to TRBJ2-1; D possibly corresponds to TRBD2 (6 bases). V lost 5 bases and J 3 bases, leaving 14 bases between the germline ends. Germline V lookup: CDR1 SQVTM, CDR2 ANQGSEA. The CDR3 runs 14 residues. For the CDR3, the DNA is TGCAGCGTTATAATACTAGCTCACTACAATGAGCAGTTCTTC. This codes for CSVIILAHYNEQFF.

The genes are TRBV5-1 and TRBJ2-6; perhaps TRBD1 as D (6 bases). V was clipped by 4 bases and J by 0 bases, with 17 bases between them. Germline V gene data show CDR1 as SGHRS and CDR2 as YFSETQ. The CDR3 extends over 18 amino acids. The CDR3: CASSLGGSTGSGANVLTF. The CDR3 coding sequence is TGCGCCAGCAGCCTTGGGGGCAGCACGGGCTCTGGGGCCAACGTCCTGACTTTC.

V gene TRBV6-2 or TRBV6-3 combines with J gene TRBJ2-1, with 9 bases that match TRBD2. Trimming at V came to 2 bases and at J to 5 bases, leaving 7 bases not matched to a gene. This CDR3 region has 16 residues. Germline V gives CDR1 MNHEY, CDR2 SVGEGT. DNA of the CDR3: TGTGCCAGCAGTTACAAGGCGACTAGCGGTGACAATGAGCAGTTCTTC. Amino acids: CASSYKATSGDNEQFF.

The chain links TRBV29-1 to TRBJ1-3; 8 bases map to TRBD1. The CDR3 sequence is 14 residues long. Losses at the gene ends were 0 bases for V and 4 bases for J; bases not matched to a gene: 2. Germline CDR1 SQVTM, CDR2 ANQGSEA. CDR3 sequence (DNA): TGCAGCGTTGAAGAGACAGGGGTAGGAAACACCATATATTTT. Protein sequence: CSVEETGVGNTIYF.

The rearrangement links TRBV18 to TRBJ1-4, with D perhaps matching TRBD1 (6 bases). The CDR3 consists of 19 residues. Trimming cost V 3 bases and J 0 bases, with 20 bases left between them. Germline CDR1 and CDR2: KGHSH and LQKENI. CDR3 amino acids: CASSPRDKISRATNEKLFF. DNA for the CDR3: TGTGCCAGCTCACCCCGGGACAAGATCTCTCGGGCAACTAATGAAAAACTGTTTTTT.

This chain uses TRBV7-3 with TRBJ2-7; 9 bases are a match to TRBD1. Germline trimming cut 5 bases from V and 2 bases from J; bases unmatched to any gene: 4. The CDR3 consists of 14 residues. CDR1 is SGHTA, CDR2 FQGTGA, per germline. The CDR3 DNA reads TGTGCCAGCAGCAGGGGACAGGGAACCTACGAGCAGTACTTC. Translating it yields CASSRGQGTYEQYF. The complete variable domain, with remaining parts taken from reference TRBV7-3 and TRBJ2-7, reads GAGVSQTPSNKVTEKGKYVELRCDPISGHTALYWYRQSLGQGPEFLIYFQGTGAADDSGLPNDRFFAVRPEGSVSTLKIQRTERGDSAVYLCASSRGQGTYEQYFGPGTRLTVT.

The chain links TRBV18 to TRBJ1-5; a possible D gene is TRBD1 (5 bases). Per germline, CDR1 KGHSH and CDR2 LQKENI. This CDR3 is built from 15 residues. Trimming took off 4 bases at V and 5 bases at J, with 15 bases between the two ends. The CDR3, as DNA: TGTGCCAGCTCACAAAGCCAGGGAGGTGATCAGCCCCAGCATTTT. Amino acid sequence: CASSQSQGGDQPQHF.

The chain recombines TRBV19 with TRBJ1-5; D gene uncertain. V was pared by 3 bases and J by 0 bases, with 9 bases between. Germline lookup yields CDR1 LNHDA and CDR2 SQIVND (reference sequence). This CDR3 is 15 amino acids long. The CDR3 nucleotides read TGTGCCAGTAGTATGTCAGATATTAGCAATCAGCCCCAGCATTTT. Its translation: CASSMSDISNQPQHF.